Listed here are 16 T cell receptor beta chains from one sample, sequenced in a study of beta chain features in type 1 diabetes. Whole-study results and caveats: Across all four CD4+ subsets, people with type 1 diabetes showed modestly shorter TCRB CDR3s.

These receptors have no known antigen. Expressed TCRB transcripts were sequenced, since all the RNA that had been isolated was reverse transcribed. Sequencing used immunoSEQ multiplex PCR; TCRdb keeps in-frame clones, though not all of them. Of 500,000 to 850,000 clones in the sample, more than 13% were seen once. Sequencing was performed on naive CD4+ T cells from blood. Receptor source: a man aged 18 to 30 with type 1 diabetes.

This clone has only a few counts. This chain connects TRBV10-3 to TRBJ2-1; the D is unclear. The V gene lost 2 bases and the J gene lost 7 bases, with 6 bases spanning the gap. The CDR3 totals 12 residues. Germline CDR1 reads ENHRY; CDR2 reads SYGVKD. The CDR3 sequence: CAISENGNEQFF. The CDR3 nucleotides read TGTGCCATCAGTGAGAATGGGAATGAGCAGTTCTTC.

This clone has just a few counts. This chain connects TRBV30 to TRBJ2-3; no reliable D call. The CDR3 has 14 amino acids. V gave up 2 bases and J gave up 3 bases, with 12 bases separating them. Germline V lookup: CDR1 GTSNPN, CDR2 SVGIG (reference sequence). The CDR3, as DNA: TGTGCCTGGAGTCGTGCGTTAGGGACAGATACGCAGTATTTT. Protein product: CAWSRALGTDTQYF.

The chain employs TRBV13 and TRBJ1-2; D is uncertain. The CDR3 has 16 amino acids. Per germline, CDR1 PRHDT and CDR2 FYEKMQ (reference sequence). Between the trimmed V and J ends, which lost 4 bases and 3 bases, there was a span of 18 bases. The CDR3 spells CASSYNGLPGHYGYTF. DNA of the CDR3: TGTGCCAGCAGCTATAACGGGCTACCCGGGCACTATGGCTACACCTTC.

The rearrangement uses TRBV6-5 and TRBJ1-2; unclear D gene. The CDR3 covers 13 residues. V gave up 2 bases and J gave up 6 bases, with 10 bases separating them. Germline assignment: CDR1 MNHEY and CDR2 SVGAGI. DNA of the CDR3: TGTGCCAGCAGTTACGGGAGGATCGATGGCTACACCTTC. Its protein product is CASSYGRIDGYTF.

This clone has a handful of counts. The chain combines TRBV29-1 with TRBJ2-3, with TRBD2 matching 7 bases. This CDR3 spans 16 amino acids. Per the germline V gene, CDR1 is SQVTM and CDR2 is ANQGSEA. Losses at the gene ends were 5 bases for V and 1 base for J; bases not matched to a gene: 12. The CDR3 bases are TGCAGCGTTAGGAGGCTAGCGGTAGTAGGCACAGATACGCAGTATTTT. Translating gives CSVRRLAVVGTDTQYF.

A few counts support this clone. The rearrangement links TRBV30 to TRBJ2-2, with unresolved D. V was trimmed by 0 bases and J by 6 bases, leaving 8 bases between them. Germline CDR1 reads GTSNPN; CDR2 reads SVGIG (reference sequence). There are 13 residues in the CDR3. Here the CDR3 DNA reads TGTGCCTGGAGTGTAGTAGGATCCGGGGAGCTGTTTTTT. Translating it yields CAWSVVGSGELFF.

DNA of the CDR3: TGTGCCAGCAGCCCCGGGTCCCGAAACACCATATATTTT. Amino acid sequence: CASSPGSRNTIYF. The rearrangement uses TRBV7-9 and TRBJ1-3; D call uncertain. The CDR3 has 13 residues. Germline CDR1 is SEHNR and CDR2 is FQNEAQ (reference sequence). Trimming pared 5 bases from V and 5 bases from J, leaving 10 bases between.

This clone was counted only a few times. The gene calls are TRBV28 and TRBJ2-7; D gene unclear. Germline lookup yields CDR1 MDHEN and CDR2 SYDVKM. V lost 0 bases and J 6 bases, leaving 3 bases between the germline ends. The CDR3 consists of 11 residues. The CDR3 nucleotides are TGTGCCAGCAGTTTATGGGTCGAGCAGTACTTC. It encodes CASSLWVEQYF.

This clone was seen more than once but under ten times. This rearrangement joins TRBV7-6 to TRBJ1-1; TRBD1 aligns across 9 bases. The germline V gene encodes CDR1 SGHVS and CDR2 FNYEAQ. CDR3 size: 13 residues. V trimming: 4 bases; J trimming: 5 bases; junction bases outside the gene matches: 2. CDR3 protein: CASSSDRGTEAFF. As DNA, the CDR3 is TGTGCCAGCAGCTCGGACAGGGGAACTGAAGCTTTCTTT. Full variable domain (missing parts from reference TRBV7-6 and TRBJ1-1): GAGVSQSPRYKVTKRGQDVALRCDPISGHVSLYWYRQALGQGPEFLTYFNYEAQQDKSGLPNDRFSAERPEGSISTLTIQRTEQRDSAMYRCASSSDRGTEAFFGQGTRLTVV.

The chain carries TRBV30 and TRBJ2-4; D gene unclear. Germline CDR1 is GTSNPN and CDR2 is SVGIG (reference sequence). Trimming took 2 bases from V and 0 from J, leaving 5 bases between them. The CDR3 covers 13 residues. In DNA form, the CDR3 reads TGTGCCTGGAGTCTAATAGCCAAAAACATTCAGTACTTC. This translates into CAWSLIAKNIQYF. The whole variable domain, remainder taken from reference TRBV30 and TRBJ2-4, is SQTIHQWPATLVQPVGSPLSLECTVEGTSNPNLYWYRQAAGRGLQLLFYSVGIGQISSEVPQNLSASRPQDRQFILSSKKLLLSDSGFYLCAWSLIAKNIQYFGAGTRLSVL.

The V call is TRBV14, the J call TRBJ1-1; D uncertain. Trimming shortened V by 1 base and J by 11 bases, and 8 bases separated the two germline ends. Germline V lookup: CDR1 SGHDN, CDR2 FVKESK. There are 11 residues in the CDR3. CDR3 region: CASSQVGLAFF. CDR3 coding DNA: TGTGCCAGCAGCCAAGTGGGTCTTGCTTTCTTT.

This clone was detected once. The rearrangement links TRBV11-2 to TRBJ2-7, with D perhaps TRBD1 (5 bases). The V end was cut by 0 bases, the J end by 2 bases, with 8 bases between. The CDR3 loop spans 14 amino acids. Per the germline V gene, CDR1 is SGHAT and CDR2 is FQNNGV. The CDR3 protein is CASSLDIQAYEQYF. The CDR3 DNA sequence: TGTGCCAGCAGCTTAGATATACAGGCCTACGAGCAGTACTTC.

The rearrangement uses TRBV9 and TRBJ2-2, with D possibly TRBD2 on 6 matching bases. V lost 7 bases and J 4 bases, leaving 20 bases between the germline ends. From germline, CDR1 is SGDLS and CDR2 YYNGEE. The CDR3 sequence is 16 residues long. CDR3 DNA sequence: TGTGCCAGCTCCCGCGGGACGCTACTTAGCACCGGGGAGCTGTTTTTT. It codes for CASSRGTLLSTGELFF.

This clone occurred a few times. The chain employs TRBV4-3 and TRBJ1-5, with a possible D match to TRBD1 (6 bases). CDR1 LGHNA and CDR2 YSLEER come from the germline V gene. CDR3 size: 14 residues. Trimming pared 4 bases from V and 3 bases from J, leaving 10 bases between. The CDR3 nucleotides are TGCGCCAGCAGCCTAGGACAGTCCAATCAGCCCCAGCATTTT. Translating it yields CASSLGQSNQPQHF.

The rearrangement links TRBV18 to TRBJ2-1, with D perhaps matching TRBD1 (5 bases). Trimming took 2 bases from V and 10 from J, leaving 21 bases between them. The CDR3 runs to 16 residues. CDR1 is KGHSH and CDR2 is LQKENI in the germline V gene. The CDR3 bases are TGTGCCAGCTCACCAGATCTGTTCTCCCAGGGCAGAGAGCAGTTCTTC. It specifies CASSPDLFSQGREQFF.

This clone appeared a few times. This chain uses TRBV28 with TRBJ2-7, with 10 positions matching TRBD2. The CDR3 runs to 16 residues. The V gene end was trimmed by 5 bases and the J gene end by 2 bases; junction bases not matched to a gene: 9. Germline loops: CDR1 MDHEN, CDR2 SYDVKM. The CDR3 loop is CASSRVVAGGPYEQYF. Written as DNA, the CDR3 is TGTGCCAGCAGTCGCGTGGTAGCGGGGGGACCCTACGAGCAGTACTTC.